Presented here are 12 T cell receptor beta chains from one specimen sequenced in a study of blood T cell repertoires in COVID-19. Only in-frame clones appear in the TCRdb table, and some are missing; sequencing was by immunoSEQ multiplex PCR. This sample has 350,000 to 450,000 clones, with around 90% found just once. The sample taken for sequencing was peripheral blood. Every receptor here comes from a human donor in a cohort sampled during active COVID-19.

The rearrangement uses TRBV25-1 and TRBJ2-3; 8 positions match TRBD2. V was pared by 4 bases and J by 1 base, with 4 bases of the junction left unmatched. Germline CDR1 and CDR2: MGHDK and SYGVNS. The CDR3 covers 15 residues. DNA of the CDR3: TGTGCCAGCAGTGCCAATAGCGGGGGCACAGATACGCAGTATTTT. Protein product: CASSANSGGTDTQYF.

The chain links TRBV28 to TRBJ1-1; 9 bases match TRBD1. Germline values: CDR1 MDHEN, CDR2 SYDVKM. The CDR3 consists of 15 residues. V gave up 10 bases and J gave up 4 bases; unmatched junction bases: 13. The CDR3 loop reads CATLLPGQGSTEAFF. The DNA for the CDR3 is TGTGCCACCCTTCTACCGGGACAGGGATCCACTGAAGCTTTCTTT.

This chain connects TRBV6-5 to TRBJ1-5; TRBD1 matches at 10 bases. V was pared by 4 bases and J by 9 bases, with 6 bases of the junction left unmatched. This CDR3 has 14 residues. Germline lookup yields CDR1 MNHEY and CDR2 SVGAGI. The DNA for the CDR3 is TGTGCCAGCAGTTCCAAGGGACAGGGGACGCCCCAGCATTTT. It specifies CASSSKGQGTPQHF.

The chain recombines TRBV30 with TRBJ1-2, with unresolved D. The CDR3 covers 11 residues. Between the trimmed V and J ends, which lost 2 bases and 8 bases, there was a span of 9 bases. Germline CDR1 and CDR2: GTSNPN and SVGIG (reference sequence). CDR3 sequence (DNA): TGTGCCTGGAGTCGGCTAGGAGGCTACACCTTC. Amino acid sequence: CAWSRLGGYTF.

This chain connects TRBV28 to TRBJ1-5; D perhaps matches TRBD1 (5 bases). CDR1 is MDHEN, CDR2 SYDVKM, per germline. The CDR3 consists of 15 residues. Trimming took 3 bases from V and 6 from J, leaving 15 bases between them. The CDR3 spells CASSLARGGGQPQHF. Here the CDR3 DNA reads TGTGCCAGCAGTTTGGCGAGAGGCGGGGGTCAGCCCCAGCATTTT.

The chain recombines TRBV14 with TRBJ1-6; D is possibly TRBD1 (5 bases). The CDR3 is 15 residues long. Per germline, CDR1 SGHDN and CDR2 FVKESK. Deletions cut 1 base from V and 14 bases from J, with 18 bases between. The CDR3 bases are TGTGCCAGCAGCCAAGTGGGAGGGGCGGTCGGAGCCCTCCACTTT. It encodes CASSQVGGAVGALHF.

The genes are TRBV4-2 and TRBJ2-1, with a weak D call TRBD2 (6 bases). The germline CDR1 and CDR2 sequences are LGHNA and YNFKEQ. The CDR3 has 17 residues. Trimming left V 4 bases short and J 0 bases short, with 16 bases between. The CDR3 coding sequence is TGTGCCAGCAGCCGTGCGGGGAACGATAACTCCTACAATGAGCAGTTCTTC. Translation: CASSRAGNDNSYNEQFF.

The CDR3 DNA is TGTGCCAGCAGCCAAGATGGGGGGTCGGCAGTTGAGTATTTT. Residues: CASSQDGGSAVEYF. The chain employs TRBV4-2 and TRBJ2-3; D possibly corresponds to TRBD2 (6 bases). Germline loops: CDR1 LGHNA, CDR2 YNFKEQ. The CDR3 length is 14 residues. The V and J ends lost 0 bases and 13 bases respectively, with 17 bases between them.

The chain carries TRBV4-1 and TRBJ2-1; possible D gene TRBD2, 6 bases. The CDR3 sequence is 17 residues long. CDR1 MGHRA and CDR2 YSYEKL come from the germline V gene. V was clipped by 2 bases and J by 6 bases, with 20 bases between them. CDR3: CASSQTPGGAGANEQFF. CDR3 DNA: TGCGCCAGCAGCCAAACTCCCGGGGGAGCTGGGGCCAATGAGCAGTTCTTC.

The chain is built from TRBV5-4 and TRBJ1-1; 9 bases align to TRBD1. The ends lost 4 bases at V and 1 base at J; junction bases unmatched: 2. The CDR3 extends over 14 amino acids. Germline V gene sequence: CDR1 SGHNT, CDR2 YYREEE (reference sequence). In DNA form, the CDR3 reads TGTGCCAGCAGCGGGGGACAGGGGAACACTGAAGCTTTCTTT. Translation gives CASSGGQGNTEAFF.

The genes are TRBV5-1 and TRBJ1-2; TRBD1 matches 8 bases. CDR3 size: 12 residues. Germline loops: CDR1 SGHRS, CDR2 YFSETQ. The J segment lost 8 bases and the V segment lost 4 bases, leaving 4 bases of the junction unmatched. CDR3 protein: CASSQTGDGYTF. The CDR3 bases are TGCGCCAGCAGCCAGACAGGGGACGGCTACACCTTC. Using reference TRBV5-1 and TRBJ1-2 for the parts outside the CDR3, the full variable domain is KAGVTQTPRYLIKTRGQQVTLSCSPISGHRSVSWYQQTPGQGLQFLFEYFSETQRNKGNFPGRFSGRQFSNSRSEMNVSTLELGDSALYLCASSQTGDGYTFGSGTRLTVV.

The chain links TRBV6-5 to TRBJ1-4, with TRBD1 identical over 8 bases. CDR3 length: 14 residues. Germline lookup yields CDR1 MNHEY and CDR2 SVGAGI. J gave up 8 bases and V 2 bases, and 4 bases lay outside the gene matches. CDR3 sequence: CASSYMTGEEKLFF. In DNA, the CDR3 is TGTGCCAGCAGTTACATGACAGGGGAAGAAAAACTGTTTTTT.